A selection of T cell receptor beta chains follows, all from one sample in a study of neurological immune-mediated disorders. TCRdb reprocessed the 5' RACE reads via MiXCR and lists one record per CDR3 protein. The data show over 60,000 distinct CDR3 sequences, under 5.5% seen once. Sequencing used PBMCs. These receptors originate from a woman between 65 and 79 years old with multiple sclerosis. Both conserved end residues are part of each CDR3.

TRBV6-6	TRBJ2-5	CASSPGETQYF
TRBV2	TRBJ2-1	CASSLRGNDYNEQFF
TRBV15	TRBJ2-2	CATSRVHGQGKVTGELFF
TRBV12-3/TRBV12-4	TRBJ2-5	CASSSRTGTQYF
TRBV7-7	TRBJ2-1	CASSPSGGNNEQFF
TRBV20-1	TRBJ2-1	CSASSGTRGNEQFF
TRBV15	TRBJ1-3	CATSRDQASGNTIYF
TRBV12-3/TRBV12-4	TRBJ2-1	CASSLEGTSGNEQFF
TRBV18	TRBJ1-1	CASSPTGGEAFF
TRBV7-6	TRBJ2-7	CASRDRGEYEQYF
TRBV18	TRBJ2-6	CASSPLDRGTGANVLTF
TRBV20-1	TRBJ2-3	CSSSRESTDTQYF
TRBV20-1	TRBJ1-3	CSARTFSGNTIYF
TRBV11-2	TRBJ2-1	CASSLGVSYNEQFF
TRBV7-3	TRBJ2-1	CASSGQDNEQFF
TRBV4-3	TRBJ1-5	CASSGTGGQPQHF
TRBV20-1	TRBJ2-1	CSASGLAEPPSYNEQFF
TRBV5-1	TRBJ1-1	CASSLRWGSTEAFF
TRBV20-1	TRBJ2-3	CSASFRLAGGSDTQYF
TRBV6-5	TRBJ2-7	CASRGQSSYEQYF
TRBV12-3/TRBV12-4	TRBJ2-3	CASQPGLALTDTQYF
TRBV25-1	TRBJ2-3	CASRTGSMHTQYF
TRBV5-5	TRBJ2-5	CASSLSAGEVKTQYF
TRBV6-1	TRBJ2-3	CASQFTSASTDTQYF
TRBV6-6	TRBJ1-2	CASSYFRTGEGYTF
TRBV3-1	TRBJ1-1	CASSHRTENTEAFF
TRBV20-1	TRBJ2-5	CSARVGLALETQYF
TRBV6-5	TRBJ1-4	CASRDVGGSIEKLFF
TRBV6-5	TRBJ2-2	CASSYSSGIYTGELFF
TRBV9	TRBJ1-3	CASSVPGQGNTIYF
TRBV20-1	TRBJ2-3	CSAVGGDTQYF
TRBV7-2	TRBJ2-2	CASSLRAGVWTGELFF
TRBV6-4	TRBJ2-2	CASRGTGDTGELFF
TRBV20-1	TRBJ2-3	CSARGGADTQYF
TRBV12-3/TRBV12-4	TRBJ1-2	CASRLPGRTNYGYTF
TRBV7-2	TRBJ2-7	CASSLVSGRVSYEQYF
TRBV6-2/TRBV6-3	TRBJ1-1	CASRGADQSWSTEAFF
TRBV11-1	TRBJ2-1	CASSLDRSINEQFF
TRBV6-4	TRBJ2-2	CASSSGTANTGELFF
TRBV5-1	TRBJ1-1	CASSLEGWTEAFF
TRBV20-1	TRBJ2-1	CSAMRQGREGKFF
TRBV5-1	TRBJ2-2	CASSSIPTGTAVAGELFF
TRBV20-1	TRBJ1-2	CSAIGPEYGYTF
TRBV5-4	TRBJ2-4	CASSHRDAKNIQYF
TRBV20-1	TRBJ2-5	CSAHRPGETQYF
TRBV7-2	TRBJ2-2	CASSLNTGELFF
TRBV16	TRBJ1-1	CASSHGAEAFF
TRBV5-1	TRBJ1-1	CASSLGLDRNEAFF
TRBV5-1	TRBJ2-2	CASSLGQSYAGELFF